The 22 T cell receptor beta chains listed next were all sequenced from one sample in a study of human T cells and chemical hapten exposure (dated by TCRdb to the early 2020s). Library method: RACE. Instrument on record: NextSeq 500. The public reads were reprocessed in TCRdb via fastp at Q25 and MiXCR, keeping in-frame beta chains. For every CDR3 protein sequence, its rows merge into one entry that carries the most common genes and DNA. This sample lists about 90,000 distinct CDR3 sequences; about 9% were detected once. The ten largest clones add up to 2% to 3% of the sample. This specimen's time point label, per the study, means: pre-sensitization, week 0. The sample's treatment or condition, from its label and the paper: therapeutic diphenylcyclopropenone sensitization with weekly scalp DPC. Here the sequenced sample was whole blood, taken in connection with sensitization to the hapten diphenylcyclopropenone (DPC). The receptors come from a man in his forties or fifties with alopecia areata. Some clones in this sample may be carry-over from other donors' samples.

In this sample, this clonotype turned up a few times. The chain has TRBV20-1 and TRBJ2-5, with D perhaps TRBD2 (6 bases). Germline lookup yields CDR1 DFQATT and CDR2 SNEGSKA (reference sequence). Trimming pared 4 bases from V and 0 bases from J, leaving 12 bases between. The CDR3 is 14 residues long. The CDR3 coding sequence is TGCAGTGCTACTCCGACTAGGTACCAAGAGACCCAGTACTTC. It translates to CSATPTRYQETQYF.

This clonotype was counted a single time. This may stem from a read error, because a much larger clone lies one nucleotide away. The V call is TRBV7-9, the J call TRBJ2-1; D is unresolved. From germline, CDR1 is SEHNR and CDR2 FQNEAQ (reference sequence). The CDR3 is 14 residues long. V shed 0 bases and J shed 5 bases, with 8 bases lying between them. The chain's CDR3 is CASSLAEGNNEQFF. DNA for the CDR3: TGTGCCAGCAGCTTAGCGGAAGGGAACAATGAGCAGTTCTTC.

The J gene is TRBJ2-7, the V gene TRBV30; 8 bases line up with TRBD2. V shed 0 bases, J shed 1 base, and the junction held 11 bases outside the gene matches. This CDR3 is built from 17 residues. Germline V gene sequence: CDR1 GTSNPN, CDR2 SVGIG (reference sequence). CDR3 nucleotide sequence: TGTGCCTGGAGTGTACTCGTCGACGGGAGGGTTTCCTACGAGCAGTACGTC. Translated: CAWSVLVDGRVSYEQYV.

This clonotype was counted ten times or more. This chain connects TRBV5-6 to TRBJ2-7; possibly TRBD1 for D (5 bases). Trimming pared 0 bases from V and 0 bases from J, leaving 10 bases between. The CDR3 sequence is 15 residues long. CDR1 SGHDT and CDR2 YYEEEE come from the germline V gene. The CDR3 bases are TGTGCCAGCAGCTTGGAGGGGCTAAGCTCCTACGAGCAGTACGTC. Its protein is CASSLEGLSSYEQYV.

This clonotype was seen more than once but under ten times. This sequence joins TRBV28 and TRBJ1-6, with a weak D call TRBD1 (5 bases). Germline values: CDR1 MDHEN, CDR2 SYDVKM. This CDR3 has 17 amino acids. Trimming removed 5 bases from V and 14 bases from J, with 28 bases in between. CDR3 region: CASSPPLGRGDAFTLHF. DNA of the CDR3: TGTGCCAGCAGTCCCCCTTTAGGGAGAGGGGACGCGTTCACCCTCCACTTT.

This clonotype was seen a handful of times. J is TRBJ2-7 and V is TRBV5-1; D unresolved. The CDR3 extends over 14 amino acids. In germline, CDR1 is SGHRS, CDR2 YFSETQ. Between the trimmed V and J ends, which lost 0 bases and 0 bases, there was a span of 7 bases. This chain's CDR3 is CASSLVESSYEQYF. The CDR3 DNA reads as TGCGCCAGCAGCTTGGTCGAGAGCTCCTACGAGCAGTACTTC.

This clonotype was seen a few times. This chain joins TRBV14 and TRBJ2-3; TRBD2 matches 14 bases. CDR1 SGHDN and CDR2 FVKESK come from the germline V gene. This CDR3 is 16 amino acids long. V lost 8 bases, J lost 2 bases, and 6 bases stayed unmatched. In nucleotides, the CDR3 is TGTGCCAGCGCCCTGACTAGCGGGAGGGACACAGATACGCAGTATTTT. Its protein is CASALTSGRDTDTQYF.

The rearrangement joins TRBV5-1 to TRBJ2-1; 11 bases are a match to TRBD2. Germline loops: CDR1 SGHRS, CDR2 YFSETQ. After removal of 4 bases from V and 5 bases from J, the junction contained 5 bases not matched to a gene. CDR3 size: 15 residues. Here the CDR3 DNA reads TGCGCCAGCAGCGAGGGGACTAGCGGAAACAATGAGCAGTTCTTC. Amino acid sequence: CASSEGTSGNNEQFF.

V usage is TRBV19 and J usage is TRBJ1-1; 9 nucleotides match TRBD1. The CDR3 is made up of 16 amino acids. In germline, CDR1 is LNHDA, CDR2 SQIVND (reference sequence). The trim removed 3 bases at V and 1 base at J, leaving 6 bases unmatched. The CDR3 spells CASSIYGQGRNTEAFF. The CDR3 DNA is TGTGCCAGTAGTATTTACGGACAGGGGAGGAACACTGAAGCTTTCTTT.

At least ten counts were recorded for this clonotype. The chain links TRBV18 to TRBJ2-1; 7 bases are a match to TRBD1. This CDR3 spans 15 amino acids. J gave up 7 bases and V 5 bases, and 11 bases lay outside the gene matches. Germline V gives CDR1 KGHSH, CDR2 LQKENI. The CDR3 nucleotides are TGTGCCAGCTCAGCCCAGGGGGAGCCGGGGAATGAGCAGTTCTTC. It specifies CASSAQGEPGNEQFF.

This clonotype appeared a few times. The rearrangement uses TRBV6-5 and TRBJ2-1; D is undetermined. Germline V lookup: CDR1 MNHEY, CDR2 SVGAGI. This CDR3 has 13 residues. Trimming took 4 bases from V and 4 from J, leaving 8 bases between them. The CDR3 here is CASSLGHYNEQFF. In DNA form, the CDR3 reads TGTGCCAGCAGTTTGGGTCATTACAATGAGCAGTTCTTC.

In its sample, this clonotype was seen a few times. The rearrangement joins TRBV10-3 to TRBJ1-5, with a possible D match to TRBD1 (5 bases). Germline CDR1 ENHRY, CDR2 SYGVKD. Trimming shortened V by 4 bases and J by 2 bases, and 9 bases separated the two germline ends. The CDR3 has 14 residues. CDR3 protein: CAISGGDGNQPQHF. DNA of the CDR3: TGTGCCATCAGTGGTGGGGACGGCAATCAGCCCCAGCATTTT.

As concerns this clonotype: One end of the junction fails to match germline, which may point to a read error. The genes are TRBV5-4 and TRBJ2-4; D may be TRBD2 (7 bases). The CDR3 is 17 amino acids. Germline V gene sequence: CDR1 SGHNT, CDR2 YYREEE (reference sequence). This CDR3 reads CVSSLGRGRGGKNIQYF. CDR3 DNA: TGTGTCAGCAGCTTAGGGCGGGGGCGAGGGGGCAAAAACATTCAGTACTTC.

The chain carries TRBV12-3 or TRBV12-4 and TRBJ2-7, with 8 positions matching TRBD1. V lost 3 bases to trimming and J lost 5 bases; unmatched junction nucleotides: 6. The CDR3 is made up of 14 amino acids. CDR3 nucleotide sequence: TGTGCCAGCAGTTTCGACAGGGGCAGGAACGAGCAGTACTTC. It translates to CASSFDRGRNEQYF.

This chain links TRBV19 with TRBJ2-1; 9 positions agree with TRBD2. Germline V CDR1 and CDR2: LNHDA, SQIVND (reference sequence). This CDR3 has 16 residues. J lost 4 bases, V lost 9 bases, and 13 bases had no gene match. The CDR3 spells CARGASGKPGYNEQFF. CDR3 DNA sequence: TGTGCCAGGGGGGCTAGCGGGAAACCGGGTTACAATGAGCAGTTCTTC.

In its sample, this clonotype was seen a few times. This chain links TRBV6-2 or TRBV6-3 with TRBJ1-2, with 9 bases matching TRBD1. J lost 7 bases, V lost 4 bases, and 7 bases had no gene match. The length of the CDR3 is 14 residues. Germline CDR1 reads MNHEY; CDR2 reads SVGEGT. The CDR3 DNA sequence: TGTGCCAGCAGTTTTCGAGGACAGGGGCCTGGCTACACCTTC. Translated, it gives CASSFRGQGPGYTF.

The chain combines TRBV7-2 with TRBJ2-6; TRBD2 agrees at 9 bases. The V segment lost 8 bases and the J segment 4 bases; nucleotides outside the gene matches: 15. The germline CDR1 and CDR2 sequences are SGHTA and FQGNSA. The CDR3 extends over 18 amino acids. CDR3 protein: CASSDGGRGFAGANVLTF. In nucleotides, the CDR3 is TGTGCCAGCTCAGACGGCGGGAGGGGTTTCGCCGGGGCCAACGTCCTGACTTTC.

The V gene is TRBV6-6, the J gene TRBJ2-3, with 8 bases matching TRBD1. The CDR3 contains 17 residues. The V segment lost 5 bases and the J segment 4 bases; nucleotides outside the gene matches: 14. Germline CDR1 MNHNY, CDR2 SVGAGI (reference sequence). The CDR3 sequence: CASSLTVDREVSDTQYF. As DNA, the CDR3 is TGTGCCAGCAGTCTGACCGTGGACAGGGAGGTTTCAGATACGCAGTATTTT.

This rearrangement joins TRBV12-3 or TRBV12-4 to TRBJ1-6, with TRBD1 identical over 7 bases. J gave up 7 bases and V 3 bases, and 12 bases lay outside the gene matches. The CDR3 runs to 17 residues. CDR3 protein: CASSLIVGQLGNSPLHF. The CDR3 bases are TGTGCCAGCAGTTTGATAGTGGGACAGCTCGGGAATTCACCCCTCCACTTT.

This clonotype turned up a few times. This chain links TRBV29-1 with TRBJ2-4; D ambiguous. V lost 4 bases, J lost 0 bases, and 13 bases lay in between. Looked up from germline, CDR1 is SQVTM and CDR2 is ANQGSEA. The CDR3 loop spans 15 amino acids. The CDR3 region is CSVALASLAKNIQYF. The CDR3 region has the DNA TGCAGCGTTGCTCTCGCCAGTCTAGCCAAAAACATTCAGTACTTC. The full variable domain, in which reference TRBV29-1 and TRBJ2-4 provide the parts outside the CDR3, is SAVISQKPSRDICQRGTSLTIQCQVDSQVTMMFWYRQQPGQSLTLIATANQGSEATYESGFVIDKFPISRPNLTFSTLTVSNMSPEDSSIYLCSVALASLAKNIQYFGAGTRLSVL.

This clonotype was detected many times. The V and J genes are TRBV7-2 and TRBJ1-2; TRBD1 matches at 7 bases. Germline V gene lookup returns CDR1 SGHTA and CDR2 FQGNSA. The CDR3 totals 15 residues. The junction had 6 bases not matched to a gene; V was cut back by 3 bases and J by 2 bases. The CDR3 DNA reads as TGTGCCAGCAGCTTTTCCGGGACAGAGAACTATGGCTACACCTTC. It specifies CASSFSGTENYGYTF.

This clonotype was seen more than once but under ten times. The chain combines TRBV7-2 with TRBJ2-3, with a tentative D call TRBD1 (7 bases). This CDR3 has 15 amino acids. The germline V and J ends were trimmed by 4 bases and 0 bases, with 11 bases remaining between them. From germline, CDR1 is SGHTA and CDR2 FQGNSA. The CDR3 DNA reads TGTGCCAGCAGCTACCAGGGGGGAAGCACAGATACGCAGTATTTT. Its protein is CASSYQGGSTDTQYF.